This T cell receptor beta chain was retrieved from a study of post-analysis software for immune sequencing data. As for the study in general: The study covered relapsing-remitting, secondary progressive and progressive-relapsing courses of multiple sclerosis.

This CDR3 contains 14 residues. J was trimmed by 4 bases and V by 6 bases; bases with no gene match: 7. Germline V gene data show CDR1 as SQVTM and CDR2 as ANQGSEA. On this clonotype: No antigen is known for it.

cDNA libraries for TCR beta contained unique molecular identifiers. T cells numbering roughly 0.9 to 10 million yielded cDNA molecules that totaled some 500,000. TCRdb fed the PCR reads into MiXCR, producing one record per CDR3 protein. The sample has 700,000 to 900,000 distinct CDR3 sequences, 40% to 55% seen once. Broader study findings: Significantly lower normalized Chao1 diversity was found in patients with multiple sclerosis relative to controls. F measure grouped same-batch samples tightly together. In patients, 4 to 6 TRBV segments were more frequent than in controls, with TRBV5-6, TRBV5-1 and TRBV20-1 among them.

The specimen was blood. The chain employs TRBV29-1 and TRBJ1-1; 11 positions match TRBD1. The sequence came from a girl aged 10-17 years with multiple sclerosis. In nucleotides, the CDR3 is TGCAGCGTCGGGGACAGGGGGTGGGGCACTGAAGCTTTCTTT. Encoded protein: CSVGDRGWGTEAFF.